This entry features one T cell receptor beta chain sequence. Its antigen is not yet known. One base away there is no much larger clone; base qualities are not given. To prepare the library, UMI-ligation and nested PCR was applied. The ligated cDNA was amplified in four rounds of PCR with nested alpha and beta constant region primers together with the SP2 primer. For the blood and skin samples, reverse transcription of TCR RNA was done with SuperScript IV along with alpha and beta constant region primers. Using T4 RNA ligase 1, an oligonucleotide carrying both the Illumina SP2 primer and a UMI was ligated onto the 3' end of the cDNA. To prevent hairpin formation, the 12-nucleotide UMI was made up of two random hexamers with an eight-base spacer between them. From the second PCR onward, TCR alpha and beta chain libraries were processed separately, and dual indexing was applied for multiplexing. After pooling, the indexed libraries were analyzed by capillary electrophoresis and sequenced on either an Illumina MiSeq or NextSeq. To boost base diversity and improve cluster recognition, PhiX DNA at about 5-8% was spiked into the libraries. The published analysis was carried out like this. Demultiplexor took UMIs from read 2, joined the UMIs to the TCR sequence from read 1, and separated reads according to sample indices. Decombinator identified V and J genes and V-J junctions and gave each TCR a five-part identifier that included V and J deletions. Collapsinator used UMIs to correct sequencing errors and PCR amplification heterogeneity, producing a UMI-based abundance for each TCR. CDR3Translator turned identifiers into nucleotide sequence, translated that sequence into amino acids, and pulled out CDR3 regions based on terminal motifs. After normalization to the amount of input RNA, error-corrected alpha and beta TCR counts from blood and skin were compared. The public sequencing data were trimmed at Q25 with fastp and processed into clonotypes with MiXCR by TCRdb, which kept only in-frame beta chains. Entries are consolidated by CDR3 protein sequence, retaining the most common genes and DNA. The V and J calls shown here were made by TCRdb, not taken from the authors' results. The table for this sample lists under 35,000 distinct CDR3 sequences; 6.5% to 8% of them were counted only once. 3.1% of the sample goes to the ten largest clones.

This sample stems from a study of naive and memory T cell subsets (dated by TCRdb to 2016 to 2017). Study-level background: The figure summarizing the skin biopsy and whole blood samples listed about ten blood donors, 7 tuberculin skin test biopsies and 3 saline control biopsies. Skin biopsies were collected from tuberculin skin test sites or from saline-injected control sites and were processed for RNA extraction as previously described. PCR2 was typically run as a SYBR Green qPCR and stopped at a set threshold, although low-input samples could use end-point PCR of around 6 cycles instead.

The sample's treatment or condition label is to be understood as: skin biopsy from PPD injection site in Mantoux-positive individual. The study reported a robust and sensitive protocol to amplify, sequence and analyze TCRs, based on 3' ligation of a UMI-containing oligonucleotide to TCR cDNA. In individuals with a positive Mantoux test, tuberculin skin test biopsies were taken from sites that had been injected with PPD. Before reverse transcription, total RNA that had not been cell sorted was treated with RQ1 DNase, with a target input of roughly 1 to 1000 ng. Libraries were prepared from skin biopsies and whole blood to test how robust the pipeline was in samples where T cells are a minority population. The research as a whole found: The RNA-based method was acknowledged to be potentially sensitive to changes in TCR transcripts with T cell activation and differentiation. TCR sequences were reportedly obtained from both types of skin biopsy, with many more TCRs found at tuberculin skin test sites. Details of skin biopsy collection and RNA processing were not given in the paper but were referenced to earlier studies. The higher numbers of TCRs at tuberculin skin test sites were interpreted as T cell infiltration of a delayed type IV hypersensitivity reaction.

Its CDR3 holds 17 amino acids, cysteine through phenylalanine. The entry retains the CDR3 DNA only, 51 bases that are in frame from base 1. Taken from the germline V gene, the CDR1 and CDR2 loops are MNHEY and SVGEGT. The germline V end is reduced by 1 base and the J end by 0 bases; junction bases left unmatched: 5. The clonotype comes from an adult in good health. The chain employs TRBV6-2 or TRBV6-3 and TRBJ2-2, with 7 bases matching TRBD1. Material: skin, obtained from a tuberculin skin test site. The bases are TGTGCCAGCAGTTACTTCGGGACAGAGACGAACACCGGGGAGCTGTTTTTT. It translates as CASSYFGTETNTGELFF.